Each of the 23 T cell receptor beta chains below was sequenced from the same sample in a study of T cells in Graves' hyperthyroidism and ophthalmopathy. RNA transcripts yielded amplified TCR beta CDR3 regions. First-round RT-PCR of the TCR CDR3 relied on the HTBI primer set. TCRdb analysed the multiplex PCR reads with MiXCR anew, one entry per CDR3 protein. The data show about 410,000 distinct CDR3 sequences, with roughly 15% seen just once and around a fifth held by the top ten. Sequencing input: blood. All receptors come from a woman under 40 with Graves' ophthalmopathy.

Only a few counts were recorded for this clonotype. The J gene is TRBJ2-7, the V gene TRBV12-3 or TRBV12-4; possible D gene TRBD2, 6 bases. Trimming shortened V by 3 bases and J by 3 bases, and 12 bases separated the two germline ends. The CDR3 totals 14 residues. CDR3 protein: CASSLAGPDYEQYF. CDR3 DNA: TGTGCCAGCAGTTTGGCGGGACCTGACTACGAGCAGTACTTC.

This clonotype was detected ten times or more. The rearrangement links TRBV28 to TRBJ2-3, with D perhaps matching TRBD2 (5 bases). Trimming shortened V by 3 bases and J by 2 bases, and 15 bases separated the two germline ends. This CDR3 spans 16 amino acids. Germline V gene lookup returns CDR1 MDHEN and CDR2 SYDVKM. The CDR3 loop reads CASSFPGLIPTDTQYF. DNA for the CDR3: TGTGCCAGCAGTTTCCCCGGACTGATCCCCACAGATACGCAGTATTTT.

This clonotype was counted at least ten times. The J gene is TRBJ2-7, the V gene TRBV18, with D possibly matching TRBD1 (6 bases). From germline, CDR1 is KGHSH and CDR2 LQKENI. Trimming shortened V by 3 bases and J by 2 bases, and 8 bases separated the two germline ends. The CDR3 is 13 residues long. The DNA for the CDR3 is TGTGCCAGCTCACCTCAGGGGACCTACGAGCAGTACTTC. Protein: CASSPQGTYEQYF.

This clonotype has a count of ten or more. The genes are TRBV5-1 and TRBJ1-4; D gene unclear. The V gene lost 3 bases and the J gene lost 4 bases, with 25 bases spanning the gap. CDR3 length: 19 amino acids. CDR1 is SGHRS, CDR2 YFSETQ, per germline. CDR3 sequence: CASSSGMSAVPRFNEKLFF. CDR3 coding DNA: TGCGCCAGCAGCTCGGGGATGTCGGCAGTCCCTCGATTTAATGAAAAACTGTTTTTT.

This clonotype has only a few counts. The V and J genes are TRBV5-8 and TRBJ2-3; 9 nucleotides line up with TRBD1. Germline trimming cut 0 bases from V and 6 bases from J; bases unmatched to any gene: 5. The CDR3 covers 15 residues. The germline gives CDR1 SGHTS, CDR2 YDEGEE. In DNA form, the CDR3 reads TGTGCCAGCAGCTTGGGGGGACAGGGAATGGATACGCAGTATTTT. Residues: CASSLGGQGMDTQYF.

There are many counts of this clonotype. The rearrangement links TRBV29-1 to TRBJ2-7; D ambiguous. This CDR3 is 16 amino acids long. Between the trimmed V and J ends, which lost 0 bases and 0 bases, there was a span of 15 bases. The germline gives CDR1 SQVTM, CDR2 ANQGSEA. Here the CDR3 reads CSVEDRVRVASYEQYF. CDR3 coding DNA: TGCAGCGTTGAAGATCGGGTCCGGGTCGCCTCCTACGAGCAGTACTTC.

About this clonotype itself: Just one base apart from a much larger clone, this may be a read error. Here the CDR3 omits its conserved ending phenylalanine or tryptophan, so a read error is the likely source. CDR3 residues: CASSRPLNGIHSTDTQYL. In DNA form, the CDR3 reads TGTGCCAGCAGCCGCCCCTTGAACGGGATCCATAGCACAGATACGCAGTATTTA. The chain has TRBV6-1 and TRBJ2-3; TRBD2 is a possible D gene (5 bases). The V end lost 6 bases, the J end lost 0 bases, and 22 bases lay between the germline ends. The CDR3 runs 18 residues. Germline CDR1 is MNHNS and CDR2 is SASEGT.

Ten or more counts support this clonotype. This chain connects TRBV7-2 to TRBJ1-1; TRBD1 is a possible D gene (5 bases). Germline values: CDR1 SGHTA, CDR2 FQGNSA. Trimming took off 5 bases at V and 10 bases at J, with 14 bases between the two ends. The CDR3 contains 12 residues. The CDR3: CASSQPGAGAFF. DNA for the CDR3: TGTGCCAGCAGCCAACCTGGGGCTGGAGCTTTCTTT.

On this clonotype itself: A much larger clone lies one base from this, so it may be a read error. V usage is TRBV7-6 and J usage is TRBJ1-3; TRBD1 might be the D (6 bases). The CDR3 contains 16 residues. Germline CDR1 is SGHVS and CDR2 is FNYEAQ. V lost 5 bases to trimming and J lost 4 bases, with 18 bases between them. DNA for the CDR3: TGTGCCAGCAGCCCGGGGGCCCTCCGATCCGGAAACACCATATATTTT. Translating gives CASSPGALRSGNTIYF. The full variable domain, its missing parts supplied by reference TRBV7-6 and TRBJ1-3, is GAGVSQSPRYKVTKRGQDVALRCDPISGHVSLYWYRQALGQGPEFLTYFNYEAQQDKSGLPNDRFSAERPEGSISTLTIQRTEQRDSAMYRCASSPGALRSGNTIYFGEGSWLTVV.

This clonotype was observed at least ten times. The V call is TRBV6-1, the J call TRBJ2-6, with 7 bases that match TRBD1. With 5 bases clipped from V and 3 bases from J, the junction kept 7 bases outside the gene matches. CDR1 MNHNS and CDR2 SASEGT come from the germline V gene. The CDR3 runs to 16 residues. CDR3 sequence reads: CASSPWTGIGANVLTF. Written as DNA, the CDR3 is TGTGCCAGCAGTCCATGGACAGGCATTGGGGCCAACGTCCTGACTTTC.

About this clonotype: The junction and the germline gene differ at one end; a read error may be behind it. The gene calls are TRBV18 and TRBJ1-1; D call uncertain. CDR1 KGHSH and CDR2 LQKENI come from the germline V gene. CDR3 size: 14 residues. As DNA, the CDR3 is TGTGCCAGCTCACTAGGGTTGGGGAGGACTGAAGCAGTCTTT. Translation: CASSLGLGRTEAVF.

The V and J genes are TRBV28 and TRBJ2-1; D gene uncertain. V lost 4 bases and J lost 8, with 18 bases in between. Germline values: CDR1 MDHEN, CDR2 SYDVKM. The CDR3 sequence is 15 residues long. As DNA, the CDR3 is TGTGCCAGCAGTTCAACATCATCCTGGCAGGATGAGCAGTTCTTC. Translation gives CASSSTSSWQDEQFF.

This clonotype has more than one count but fewer than ten. This rearrangement joins TRBV29-1 to TRBJ1-3, with D uncertain. CDR1 is SQVTM, CDR2 ANQGSEA, per germline. This CDR3 spans 14 amino acids. Trimming took 1 base from V and 1 from J, leaving 8 bases between them. As DNA, the CDR3 is TGCAGCGTTGAAGTCGCCAGGTCTGGAAACACCATATATTTT. This gives the protein CSVEVARSGNTIYF.

The chain is built from TRBV15 and TRBJ1-3; 8 bases match TRBD1. Germline loops: CDR1 LNHNV, CDR2 YYDKDF (reference sequence). CDR3 length: 14 residues. Trimming removed 6 bases from V and 4 bases from J; junction bases left unmatched: 5. In nucleotides, the CDR3 is TGTGCCACCAGTAATACAGGGGGGGGAAACACCATATATTTT. Amino acids: CATSNTGGGNTIYF.

This clonotype appeared a few times. The chain is built from TRBV24-1 and TRBJ1-1; D gene ambiguous. There are 11 residues in the CDR3. CDR1 KGHDR and CDR2 SFDVKD come from the germline V gene. Trimming left V 6 bases short and J 9 bases short, with 10 bases between. The CDR3 bases are TGTGCCACCAGTCGGGGTTATCAAGCTTTCTTT. It is translated as CATSRGYQAFF.

This chain links TRBV20-1 with TRBJ1-2; D perhaps matches TRBD1 (5 bases). The CDR3 totals 14 residues. Per the germline V gene, CDR1 is DFQATT and CDR2 is SNEGSKA (reference sequence). Trimming took off 0 bases at V and 4 bases at J, with 12 bases between the two ends. The CDR3 DNA reads TGCAGTGCTAGAGATCCGGAGACAGTCTATGGCTACACCTTC. This codes for CSARDPETVYGYTF.

V is TRBV7-2 and J is TRBJ2-5; D call uncertain. Trimming pared 3 bases from V and 2 bases from J, leaving 13 bases between. CDR3 length: 15 amino acids. Germline V gene lookup returns CDR1 SGHTA and CDR2 FQGNSA. CDR3 amino acids: CASSFSGAQQETQYF. The CDR3 DNA is TGTGCCAGCAGCTTTTCAGGTGCTCAGCAAGAGACCCAGTACTTC. The whole variable domain, remainder taken from reference TRBV7-2 and TRBJ2-5, is GAGVSQSPSNKVTEKGKDVELRCDPISGHTALYWYRQSLGQGLEFLIYFQGNSAPDKSGLPSDRFSAERTGGSVSTLTIQRTQQEDSAVYLCASSFSGAQQETQYFGPGTRLLVL.

The chain is built from TRBV12-3 or TRBV12-4 and TRBJ2-7; D is undetermined. V gave up 5 bases and J gave up 2 bases, with 10 bases separating them. This CDR3 comprises 13 residues. The CDR3 loop is CASSLHGAYEQYF. The CDR3 DNA reads as TGTGCCAGCAGTCTCCACGGTGCCTACGAGCAGTACTTC.

The gene calls are TRBV10-1 and TRBJ1-1; D call uncertain. Trimming shortened V by 3 bases and J by 8 bases, and 13 bases separated the two germline ends. Germline V gene sequence: CDR1 WNHNN, CDR2 SYGVQD (reference sequence). This CDR3 contains 13 residues. CDR3 sequence: CASSEGGLSEAFF. The CDR3 nucleotides read TGCGCCAGCAGTGAAGGTGGATTATCCGAAGCTTTCTTT.

This clonotype was counted many times. CDR3 coding DNA: TGTGCCACCAGTGGACTGGGGGGCTATGGCTACACCTTC. Its translation is CATSGLGGYGYTF. The chain is built from TRBV24-1 and TRBJ1-2; perhaps TRBD1 as D (5 bases). Germline assignment: CDR1 KGHDR and CDR2 SFDVKD. The CDR3 loop spans 13 amino acids. Trimming cost V 5 bases and J 4 bases, with 10 bases left between them.

The table lists this clonotype with many counts. The J gene is TRBJ1-1, the V gene TRBV28; D uncertain. CDR3 length: 13 amino acids. From germline, CDR1 is MDHEN and CDR2 SYDVKM. The V and J ends lost 3 bases and 3 bases respectively, with 8 bases between them. The CDR3 bases are TGTGCCAGCAGTTTGTGGCGTCACACTGAAGCTTTCTTT. This sequence encodes CASSLWRHTEAFF. The variable domain in full, completed from reference TRBV28 and TRBJ1-1, reads DVKVTQSSRYLVKRTGEKVFLECVQDMDHENMFWYRQDPGLGLRLIYFSYDVKMKEKGDIPEGYSVSREKKERFSLILESASTNQTSMYLCASSLWRHTEAFFGQGTRLTVV.

This clonotype was recorded at least ten times. The J gene is TRBJ1-4, the V gene TRBV7-9, with a tentative D call TRBD1 (5 bases). Germline V gene lookup returns CDR1 SEHNR and CDR2 FQNEAQ (reference sequence). With 5 bases removed from V and 8 bases from J, the gap between germline ends came to 15 bases. This CDR3 is built from 14 residues. The CDR3 coding sequence is TGTGCCAGCAGCCGCTTGGGAGGGGACGAAAAACTGTTTTTT. Translated: CASSRLGGDEKLFF.

This clonotype was counted between two and nine times. This rearrangement joins TRBV28 to TRBJ2-1, with D perhaps matching TRBD1 or TRBD2 (5 bases each). Per the germline V gene, CDR1 is MDHEN and CDR2 is SYDVKM. The V and J ends lost 2 bases and 7 bases respectively, with 21 bases between them. The CDR3 is 17 amino acids. The CDR3 protein is CASSLTTGAGITNEQFF. As DNA, the CDR3 is TGTGCCAGCAGTTTAACTACCGGGGCCGGTATAACAAATGAGCAGTTCTTC. The full variable domain, completed using reference TRBV28 and TRBJ2-1, is DVKVTQSSRYLVKRTGEKVFLECVQDMDHENMFWYRQDPGLGLRLIYFSYDVKMKEKGDIPEGYSVSREKKERFSLILESASTNQTSMYLCASSLTTGAGITNEQFFGPGTRLTVL.